Listed below are T cell receptor beta chains from one sample, sequenced in a study of human thymus T cells. The repertoire was sequenced with immunoSEQ multiplex PCR; TCRdb's copy has only in-frame clones and lacks some. The sample yields some 120,000 clones, around 94% seen once. The sample consisted of thymus tissue. The receptor set was obtained from a boy under two years old with a congenital heart defect but otherwise immunologically healthy. Each CDR3 is given with its conserved first and last residue. A D gene is named only where the DNA matches it firmly. The size of a clone is reported for some rows only, either as once, few or many, or as a class for expanded clones.

J gene,D gene,clone size,V gene,CDR3 DNA,CDR3 protein
TRBJ2-4,NA,NA,TRBV4-1,TGCGCCAGCAGCTCGGGGTCCTCCTTAGCCAAAAACATTCAGTACTTC,CASSSGSSLAKNIQYF
TRBJ1-2,NA,NA,TRBV4-3,TGCGCCAGCAGCCAAGTGGGAGGGGGGACTCTAGGGTATGGCTACACCTTC,CASSQVGGGTLGYGYTF
TRBJ1-6,NA,NA,TRBV5-5,TGTGCCAGCAGCTTGGCCGGCGGAAGCTCCTATAATTCACCCCTCCACTTT,CASSLAGGSSYNSPLHF
TRBJ2-1,TRBD2,NA,TRBV15,TGTGCCACCAGCGCTCCCACGGGAAGCGGGGGTTCCTACAATGAGCAGTTCTTC,CATSAPTGSGGSYNEQFF
TRBJ1-5,NA,NA,TRBV18,TGTGCCAGCTCACCAGGTACGCCCATCGGCAATCAGCCCCAGCATTTT,CASSPGTPIGNQPQHF
TRBJ1-1,TRBD1,NA,TRBV4-2,TGTGCCAGCAGCCAAGTGGGACAGGGGGTGGCTGAAGCTTTCTTT,CASSQVGQGVAEAFF
TRBJ1-6,TRBD1,NA,TRBV13,TGTGCCAGCAGCCACCGTCGGGGACAGAATAATTCACCCCTCCACTTT,CASSHRRGQNNSPLHF
TRBJ2-7,TRBD2,NA,TRBV30,TGTGCCTGGAGTGCCCCTCTTTGGCGGGGGGGCGAGCAGTACTTC,CAWSAPLWRGGEQYF
TRBJ2-3,NA,NA,TRBV18,TGTGCCAGCTCACCCCAGCCTACAGATACGCAGTATTTT,CASSPQPTDTQYF
TRBJ2-1,NA,NA,TRBV18,TGTGCCAGCTCACCTTCTCCACGGGGGCGCACCTACAATGAGCAGTTCTTC,CASSPSPRGRTYNEQFF
TRBJ1-5,TRBD1,NA,TRBV18,TGTGCCAGCTCACCCAACGACAGGGTGATGGGCAATCAGCCCCAGCATTTT,CASSPNDRVMGNQPQHF
TRBJ2-1,NA,once,TRBV29-1,TGCAGCGTTGATCAGCACGGGGTTTCCTACAATGAGCAGTTCTTC,CSVDQHGVSYNEQFF
TRBJ2-5,NA,NA,TRBV7-3,TGTGCCAGCAGCCCAGGGGGCGGGGGGTTTGGGACCCAGTACTTC,CASSPGGGGFGTQYF
TRBJ2-1,NA,once,TRBV4-1,TGCGCCAGCAGCCAAGACCGTAGGAGAGCTGGCGATGAGCAGTTCTTC,CASSQDRRRAGDEQFF
TRBJ1-2,NA,once,TRBV5-6,TGTGCCAGCAGCTTTGAGGATGGCTACACCTTC,CASSFEDGYTF
TRBJ2-7,TRBD1,NA,TRBV6-5,TGTGCCAGCAGCAACGACAGGGGCATACACGAGCAGTACTTC,CASSNDRGIHEQYF
TRBJ2-7,NA,NA,TRBV6-5,TGTGCCAGCAGTTACTCGGGTACGGGTAGAACCTACGAGCAGTACTTC,CASSYSGTGRTYEQYF
TRBJ2-6,TRBD1,NA,TRBV4-3,TGCGCCAGCAGCCTAAATGGACAGGTGCTTTCTGGGGCCAACGTCCTGACTTTC,CASSLNGQVLSGANVLTF
TRBJ1-5,NA,NA,TRBV6-1,TGTGCCAGCAGGGCGACAGATCAGCCCCAGCATTTT,CASRATDQPQHF
TRBJ2-3,NA,NA,TRBV11-3,TGTGCCAGCAGCTTAGACACTAGCAAAGATACGCAGTATTTT,CASSLDTSKDTQYF
TRBJ2-7,NA,NA,TRBV5-1,TGCGCCAGCAGCTTGCTAGAAAAATCCTACGAGCAGTACTTC,CASSLLEKSYEQYF
TRBJ2-7,NA,NA,TRBV6-4,TGTGCCTTCCCAGGCTCCTACGAGCAGTACTTC,CAFPGSYEQYF
TRBJ1-3,NA,NA,TRBV4-1,TGCGCCAGCAGCCAAGATCTCAGTCCCATATATTTT,CASSQDLSPIYF
TRBJ1-1,NA,NA,TRBV29-1,TGCAGCGTCTTATCGGGACTGACGAACACTGAAGCTTTCTTT,CSVLSGLTNTEAFF
TRBJ1-2,NA,once,TRBV6-6,TGTGCCAGCAGTTATCCCCGCGACCGAGCTAACTATGGCTACACCTTC,CASSYPRDRANYGYTF
TRBJ1-1,NA,NA,TRBV27,TGTGCCAGCAGTCCTCAGACCGCGAACACTGAAGCTTTCTTT,CASSPQTANTEAFF
TRBJ1-1,NA,NA,TRBV28,TGTGCCAGCAGTTTTACCAGGGGAGAAGCTTTCTTT,CASSFTRGEAFF
TRBJ1-1,TRBD1,NA,TRBV23-1,TGCGCCAGCAGTCAATCCTTACCACCGGGACAGGGAATGGCTTTCTTT,CASSQSLPPGQGMAFF
TRBJ1-1,NA,NA,TRBV27,TGTGCCAGCAGTTCTTACAGGGACATGAACACTGAAGCTTTCTTT,CASSSYRDMNTEAFF